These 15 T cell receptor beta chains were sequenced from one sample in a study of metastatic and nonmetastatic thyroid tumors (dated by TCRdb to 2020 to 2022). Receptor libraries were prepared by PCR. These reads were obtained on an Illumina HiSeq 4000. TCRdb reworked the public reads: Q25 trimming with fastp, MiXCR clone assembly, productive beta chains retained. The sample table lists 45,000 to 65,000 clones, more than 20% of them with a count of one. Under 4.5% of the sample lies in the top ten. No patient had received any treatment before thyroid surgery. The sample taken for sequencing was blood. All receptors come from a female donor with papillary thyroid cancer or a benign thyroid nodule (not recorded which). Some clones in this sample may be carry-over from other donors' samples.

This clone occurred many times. CDR3 in amino acids: CASSQDWASGRVEQFF. CDR3 in DNA: TGTGCCAGCAGCCAAGATTGGGCTAGCGGGAGGGTTGAGCAGTTCTTC. The rearrangement uses TRBV4-2 and TRBJ2-1; the match to TRBD2 covers 12 bases. Germline lookup yields CDR1 LGHNA and CDR2 YNFKEQ. Trimming took 0 bases from V and 9 from J; bases not matched to a gene: 6. The CDR3 spans 16 residues.

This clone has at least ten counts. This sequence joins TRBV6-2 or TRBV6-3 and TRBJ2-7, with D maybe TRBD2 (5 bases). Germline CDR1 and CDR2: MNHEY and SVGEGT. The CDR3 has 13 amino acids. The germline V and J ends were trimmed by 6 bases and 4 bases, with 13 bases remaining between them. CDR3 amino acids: CASSQDLWYEQYF. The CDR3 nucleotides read TGTGCCAGCAGCCAGGACTTGTGGTACGAGCAGTACTTC.

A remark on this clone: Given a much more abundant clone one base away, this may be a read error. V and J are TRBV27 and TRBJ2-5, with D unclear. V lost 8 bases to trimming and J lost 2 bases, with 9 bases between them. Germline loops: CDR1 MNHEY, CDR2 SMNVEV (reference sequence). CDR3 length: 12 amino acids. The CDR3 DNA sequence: TGTGCCAGCTGGCGGAAGCAAGAGACCCAGTACTTC. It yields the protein CASWRKQETQYF.

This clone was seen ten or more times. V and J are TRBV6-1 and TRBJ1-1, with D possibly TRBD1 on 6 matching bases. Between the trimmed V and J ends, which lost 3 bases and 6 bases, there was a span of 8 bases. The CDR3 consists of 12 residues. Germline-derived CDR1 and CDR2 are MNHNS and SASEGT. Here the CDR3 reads CASSDRTAEAFF. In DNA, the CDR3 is TGTGCCAGCAGTGACAGGACAGCTGAAGCTTTCTTT.

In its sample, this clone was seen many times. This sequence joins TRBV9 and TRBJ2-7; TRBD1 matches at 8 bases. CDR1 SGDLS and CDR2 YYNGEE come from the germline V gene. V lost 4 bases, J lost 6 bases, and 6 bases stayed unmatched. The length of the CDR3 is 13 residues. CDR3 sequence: CASSSRTGREQYF. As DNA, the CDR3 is TGTGCCAGCAGCTCACGGACAGGGCGCGAGCAGTACTTC.

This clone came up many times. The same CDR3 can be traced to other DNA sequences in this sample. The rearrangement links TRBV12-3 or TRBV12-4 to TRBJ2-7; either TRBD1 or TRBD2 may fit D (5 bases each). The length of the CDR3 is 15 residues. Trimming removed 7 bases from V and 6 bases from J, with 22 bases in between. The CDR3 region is CASTTTGRARFEQYF. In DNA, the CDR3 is TGTGCCAGCACCACGACGGGACGGGCTCGGTTCGAGCAGTACTTC.

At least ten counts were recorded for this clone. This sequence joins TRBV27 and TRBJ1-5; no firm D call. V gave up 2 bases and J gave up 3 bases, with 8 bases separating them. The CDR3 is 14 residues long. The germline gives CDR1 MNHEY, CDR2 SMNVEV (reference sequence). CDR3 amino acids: CASSLSSPNQPQHF. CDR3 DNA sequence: TGTGCCAGCAGTTTAAGTAGCCCCAATCAGCCCCAGCATTTT.

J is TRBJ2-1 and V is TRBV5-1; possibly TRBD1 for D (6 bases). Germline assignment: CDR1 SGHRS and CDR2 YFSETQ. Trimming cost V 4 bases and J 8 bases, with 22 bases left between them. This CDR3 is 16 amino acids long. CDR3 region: CASSTEQVARGDEQFF. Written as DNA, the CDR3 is TGCGCCAGCAGCACGGAACAGGTTGCCAGGGGCGATGAGCAGTTCTTC.

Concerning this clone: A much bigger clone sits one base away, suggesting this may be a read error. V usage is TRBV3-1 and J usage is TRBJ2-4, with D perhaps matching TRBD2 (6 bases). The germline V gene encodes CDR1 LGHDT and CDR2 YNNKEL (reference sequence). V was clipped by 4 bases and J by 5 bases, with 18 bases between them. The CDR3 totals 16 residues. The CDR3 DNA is TGTGCCAGCAGCCCCCTCCATCAGCGGGTGGAAAACATTCAGTACTTC. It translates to CASSPLHQRVENIQYF.

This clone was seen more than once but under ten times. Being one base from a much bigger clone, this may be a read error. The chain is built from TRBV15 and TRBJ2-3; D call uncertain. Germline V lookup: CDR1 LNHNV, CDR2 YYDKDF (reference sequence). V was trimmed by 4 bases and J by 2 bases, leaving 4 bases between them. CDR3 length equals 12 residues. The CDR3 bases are TGTGCCACCAGCATGTCCACAGATACGCAGTATTTT. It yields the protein CATSMSTDTQYF.

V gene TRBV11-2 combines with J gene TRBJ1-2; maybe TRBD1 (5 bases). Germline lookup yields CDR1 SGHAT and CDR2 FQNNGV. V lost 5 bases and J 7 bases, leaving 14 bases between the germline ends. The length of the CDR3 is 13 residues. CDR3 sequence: CASSLDAGGGYTF. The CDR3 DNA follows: TGTGCCAGCAGCCTTGACGCCGGGGGTGGCTACACCTTC.

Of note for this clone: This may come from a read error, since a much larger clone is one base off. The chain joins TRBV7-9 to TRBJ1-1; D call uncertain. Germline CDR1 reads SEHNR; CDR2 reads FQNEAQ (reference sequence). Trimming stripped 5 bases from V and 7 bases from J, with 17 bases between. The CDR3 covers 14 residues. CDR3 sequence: CASSPGCGVGEAFF. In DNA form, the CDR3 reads TGTGCCAGCAGCCCCGGCTGTGGGGTTGGTGAAGCTTTCTTT.

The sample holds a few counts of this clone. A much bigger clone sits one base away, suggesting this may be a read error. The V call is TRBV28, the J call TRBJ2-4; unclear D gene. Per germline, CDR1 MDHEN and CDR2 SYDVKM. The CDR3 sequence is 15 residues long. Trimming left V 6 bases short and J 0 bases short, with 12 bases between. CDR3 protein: CASSPHGVAKNIQYF. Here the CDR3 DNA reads TGTGCCAGCAGCCCACATGGGGTAGCCAAAAACATTCAGTACTTC.

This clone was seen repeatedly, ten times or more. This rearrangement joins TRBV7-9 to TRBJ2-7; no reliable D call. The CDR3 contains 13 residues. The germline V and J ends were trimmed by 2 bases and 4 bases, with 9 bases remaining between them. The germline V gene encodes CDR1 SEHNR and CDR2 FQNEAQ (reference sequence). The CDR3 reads CASSLLSGYEQYF. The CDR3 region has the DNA TGTGCCAGCAGCTTACTATCGGGTTACGAGCAGTACTTC.

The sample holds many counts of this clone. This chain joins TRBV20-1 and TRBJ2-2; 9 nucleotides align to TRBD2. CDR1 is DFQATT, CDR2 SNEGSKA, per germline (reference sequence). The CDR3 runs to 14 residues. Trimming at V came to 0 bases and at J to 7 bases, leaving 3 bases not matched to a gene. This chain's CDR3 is CSARDTAGGGELFF. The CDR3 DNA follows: TGCAGTGCTAGAGATACAGCGGGAGGCGGGGAGCTGTTTTTT.